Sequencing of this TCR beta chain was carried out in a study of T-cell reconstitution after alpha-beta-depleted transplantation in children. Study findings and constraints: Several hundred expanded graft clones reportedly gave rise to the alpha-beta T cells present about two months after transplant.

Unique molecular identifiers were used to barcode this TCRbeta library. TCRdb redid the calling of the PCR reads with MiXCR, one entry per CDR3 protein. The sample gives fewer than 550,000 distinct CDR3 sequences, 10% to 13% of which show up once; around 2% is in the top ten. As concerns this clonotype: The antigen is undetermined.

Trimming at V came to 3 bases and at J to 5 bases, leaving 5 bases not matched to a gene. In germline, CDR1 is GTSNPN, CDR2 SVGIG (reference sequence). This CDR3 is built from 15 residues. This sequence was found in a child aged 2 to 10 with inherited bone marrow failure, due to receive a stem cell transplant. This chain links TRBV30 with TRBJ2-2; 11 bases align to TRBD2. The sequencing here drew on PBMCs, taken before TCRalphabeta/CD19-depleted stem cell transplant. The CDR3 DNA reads TGTGCCTGGAGCGAACTAGCGGGAGCTACCGGGGAGCTGTTTTTT. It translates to CAWSELAGATGELFF.